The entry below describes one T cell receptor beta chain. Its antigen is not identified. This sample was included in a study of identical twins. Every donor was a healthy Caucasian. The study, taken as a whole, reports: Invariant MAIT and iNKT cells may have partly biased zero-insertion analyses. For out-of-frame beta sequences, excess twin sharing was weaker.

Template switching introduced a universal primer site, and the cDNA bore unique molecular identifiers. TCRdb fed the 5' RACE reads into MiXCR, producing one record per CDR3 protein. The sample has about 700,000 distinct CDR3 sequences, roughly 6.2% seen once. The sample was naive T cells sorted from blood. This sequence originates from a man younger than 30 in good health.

In DNA, the CDR3 is TGTGCCACCAGTGATTTGAAGGGGGCTAACAATCAGCCCCAGCATTTT. It encodes CATSDLKGANNQPQHF. This rearrangement joins TRBV24-1 to TRBJ1-5, with 7 bases lining up with TRBD1. The CDR3 is made up of 16 amino acids. V shed 0 bases, J shed 3 bases, and the junction held 4 bases outside the gene matches. Germline CDR1 is KGHDR and CDR2 is SFDVKD.